Described below is a single TCR beta chain sequence and its context. Produced via immunoSEQ multiplex PCR; TCRdb's table is partial and in-frame only. The data hold 350,000 or so clones, with around 83% observed a single time. This entry comes from a study of blood T cell repertoires in COVID-19. Study overall: The samples span acute and convalescent COVID-19 from the United States, Italy and Spain. Sources were T cells, B-cell-depleted T cells, or PBMCs; the material itself was cDNA or gDNA.

This sequence originates from a man younger than 45 with active or convalescent COVID-19. The sequenced material came from peripheral blood.

The CDR3 coding sequence is TGTGCCAGCAGCACCGTAGTCAGCGGGAGGCCCCCGCAGTTCTTC. Residues: CASSTVVSGRPPQFF. The chain couples TRBV7-2 to TRBJ2-1; 9 bases fit TRBD2. The ends lost 5 bases at V and 12 bases at J; junction bases unmatched: 14. The CDR3 has 15 residues. In germline, CDR1 is SGHTA, CDR2 FQGNSA.